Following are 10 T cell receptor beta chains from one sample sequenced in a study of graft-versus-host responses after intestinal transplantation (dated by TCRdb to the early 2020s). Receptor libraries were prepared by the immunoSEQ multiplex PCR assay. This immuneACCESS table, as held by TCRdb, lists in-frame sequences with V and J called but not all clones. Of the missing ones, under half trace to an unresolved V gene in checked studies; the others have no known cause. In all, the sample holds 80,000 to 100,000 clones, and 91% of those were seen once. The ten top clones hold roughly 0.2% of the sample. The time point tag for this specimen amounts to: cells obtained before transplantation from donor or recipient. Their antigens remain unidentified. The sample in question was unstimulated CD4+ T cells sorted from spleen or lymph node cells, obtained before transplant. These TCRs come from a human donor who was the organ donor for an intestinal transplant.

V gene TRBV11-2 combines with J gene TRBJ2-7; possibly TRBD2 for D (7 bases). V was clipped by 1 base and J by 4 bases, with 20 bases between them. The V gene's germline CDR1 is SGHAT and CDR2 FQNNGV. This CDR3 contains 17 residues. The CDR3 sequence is CASSLVSRGGTSYEQYF. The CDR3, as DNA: TGTGCCAGCAGCTTAGTCTCTAGGGGGGGAACTAGTTACGAGCAGTACTTC.

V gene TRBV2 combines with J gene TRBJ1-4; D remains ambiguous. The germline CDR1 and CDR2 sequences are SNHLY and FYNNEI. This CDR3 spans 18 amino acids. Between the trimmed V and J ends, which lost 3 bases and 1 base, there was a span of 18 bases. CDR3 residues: CASSERVRNPGTNEKLFF. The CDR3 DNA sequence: TGTGCCAGCAGTGAGAGGGTCCGGAACCCGGGAACTAATGAAAAACTGTTTTTT.

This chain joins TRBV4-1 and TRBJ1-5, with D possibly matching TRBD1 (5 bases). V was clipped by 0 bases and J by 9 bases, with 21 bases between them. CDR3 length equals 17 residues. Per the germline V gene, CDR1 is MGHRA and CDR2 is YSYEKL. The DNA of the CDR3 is TGCGCCAGCAGCCAAGATGGGTCCCCGGGGGATCGAGGGCCCCAGCATTTT. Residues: CASSQDGSPGDRGPQHF.

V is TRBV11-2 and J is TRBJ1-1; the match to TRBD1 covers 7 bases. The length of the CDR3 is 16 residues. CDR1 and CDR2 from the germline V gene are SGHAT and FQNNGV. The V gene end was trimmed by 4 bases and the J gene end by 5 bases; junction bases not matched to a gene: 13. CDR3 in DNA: TGTGCCAGCAGCTCCACCTTGGGAAGGGGGCCTACTGAAGCTTTCTTT. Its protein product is CASSSTLGRGPTEAFF.

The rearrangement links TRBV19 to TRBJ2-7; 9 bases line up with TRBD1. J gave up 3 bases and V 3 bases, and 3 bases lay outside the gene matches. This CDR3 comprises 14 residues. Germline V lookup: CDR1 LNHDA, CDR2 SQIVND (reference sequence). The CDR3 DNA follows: TGTGCCAGTAGTATCCAGGACAGGGGCTACGAGCAGTACTTC. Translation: CASSIQDRGYEQYF.

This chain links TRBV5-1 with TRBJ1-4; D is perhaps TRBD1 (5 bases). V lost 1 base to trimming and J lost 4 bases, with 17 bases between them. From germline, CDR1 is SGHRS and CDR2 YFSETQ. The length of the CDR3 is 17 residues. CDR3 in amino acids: CASSLLFAGGNNEKLFF. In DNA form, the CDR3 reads TGCGCCAGCAGCTTGCTTTTCGCGGGGGGTAATAATGAAAAACTGTTTTTT.

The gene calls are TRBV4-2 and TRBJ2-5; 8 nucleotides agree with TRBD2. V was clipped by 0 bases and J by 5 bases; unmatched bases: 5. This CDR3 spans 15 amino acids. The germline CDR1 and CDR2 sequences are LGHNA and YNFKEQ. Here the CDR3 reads CASSQDGGAGETQYF. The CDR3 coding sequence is TGTGCCAGCAGCCAAGACGGGGGGGCCGGGGAGACCCAGTACTTC.

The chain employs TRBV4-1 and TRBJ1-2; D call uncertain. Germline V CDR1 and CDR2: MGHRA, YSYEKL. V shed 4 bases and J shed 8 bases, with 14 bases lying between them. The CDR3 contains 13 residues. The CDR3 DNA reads TGCGCCAGCAGCCTATCCGCGGAGGTCGGCTACACCTTC. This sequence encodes CASSLSAEVGYTF.

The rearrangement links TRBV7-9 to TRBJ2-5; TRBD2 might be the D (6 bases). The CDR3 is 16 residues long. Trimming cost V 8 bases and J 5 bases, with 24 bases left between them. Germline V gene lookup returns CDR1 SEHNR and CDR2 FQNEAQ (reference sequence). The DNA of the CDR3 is TGTGCCAGCGCTCGGGAGCTCGGCCTCTCACACGAGACCCAGTACTTC. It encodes CASARELGLSHETQYF.

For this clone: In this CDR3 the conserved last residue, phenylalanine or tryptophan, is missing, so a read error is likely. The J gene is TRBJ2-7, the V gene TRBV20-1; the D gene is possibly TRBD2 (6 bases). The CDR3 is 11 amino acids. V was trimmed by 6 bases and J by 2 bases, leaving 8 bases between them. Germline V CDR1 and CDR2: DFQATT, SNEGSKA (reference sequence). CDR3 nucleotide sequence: TGCAGTGCGGGACTGACCTACGAGCAGTACCTC. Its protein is CSAGLTYEQYL.